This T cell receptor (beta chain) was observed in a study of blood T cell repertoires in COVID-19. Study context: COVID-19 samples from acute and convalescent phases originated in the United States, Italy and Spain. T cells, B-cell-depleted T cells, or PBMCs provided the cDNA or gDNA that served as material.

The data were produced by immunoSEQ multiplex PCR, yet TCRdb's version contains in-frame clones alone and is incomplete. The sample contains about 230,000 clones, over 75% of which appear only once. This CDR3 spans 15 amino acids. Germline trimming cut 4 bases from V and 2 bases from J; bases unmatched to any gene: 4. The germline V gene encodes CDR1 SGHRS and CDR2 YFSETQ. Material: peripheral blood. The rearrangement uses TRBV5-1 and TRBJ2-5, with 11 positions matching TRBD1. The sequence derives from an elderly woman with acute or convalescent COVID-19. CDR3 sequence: CASSPGTGGQETQYF. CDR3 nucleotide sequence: TGCGCCAGCAGCCCCGGGACAGGGGGGCAAGAGACCCAGTACTTC. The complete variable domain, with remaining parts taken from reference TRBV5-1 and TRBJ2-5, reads KAGVTQTPRYLIKTRGQQVTLSCSPISGHRSVSWYQQTPGQGLQFLFEYFSETQRNKGNFPGRFSGRQFSNSRSEMNVSTLELGDSALYLCASSPGTGGQETQYFGPGTRLLVL.